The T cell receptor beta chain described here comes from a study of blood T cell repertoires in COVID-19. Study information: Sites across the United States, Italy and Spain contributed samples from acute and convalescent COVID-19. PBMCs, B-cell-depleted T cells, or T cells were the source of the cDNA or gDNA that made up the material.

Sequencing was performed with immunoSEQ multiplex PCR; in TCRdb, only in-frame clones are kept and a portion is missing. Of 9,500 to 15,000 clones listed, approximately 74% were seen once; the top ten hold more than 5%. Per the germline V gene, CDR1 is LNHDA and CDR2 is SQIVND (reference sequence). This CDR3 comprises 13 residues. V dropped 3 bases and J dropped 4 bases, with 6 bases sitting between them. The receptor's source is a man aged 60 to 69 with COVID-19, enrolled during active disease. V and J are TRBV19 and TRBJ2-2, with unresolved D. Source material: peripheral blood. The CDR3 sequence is CASSIQVTGELFF. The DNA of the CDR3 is TGTGCCAGTAGTATTCAGGTCACCGGGGAGCTGTTTTTT.